A selection of T cell receptor beta chains follows, all from one sample in a study of shared clonotypes between healthy human individuals. TCRdb keeps only in-frame clones here, not all; method: immunoSEQ multiplex PCR. The table records roughly 1 million clones, more than 60% of them present only once. Material: memory CD4+ T cells sorted from blood. Source of these receptors: a man between 18 and 29 years old in good health. Each CDR3 is given with its conserved first and last residue. D genes are given only for firm matches. Expanded clones are given a class, and other clones once, few, many or no size at all.

j_call d_call v_call cdr3_length clone_size cdr3_nt cdr3_aa
TRBJ2-7 . TRBV10-3 11 . TGTGCCATCAGTGAGTTGGGGGAGCAGTACTTC CAISELGEQYF
TRBJ2-7 TRBD2 TRBV2 14 few TGTGCCAGCAGCCCTAGCGGGGGCAAGAACGAGCAGTACTTC CASSPSGGKNEQYF
TRBJ1-2 . TRBV30 13 . TGTGCCTGGAGTCCCCGTAACGGGTATGGCTACACCTTC CAWSPRNGYGYTF
TRBJ1-2 . TRBV5-4 12 . TGTGCCAGCAGCCTCTCCAAGAGGAGCTACACCTTC CASSLSKRSYTF
TRBJ1-6 . TRBV7-2 17 few TGTGCCAGCAGCTTGGAGACAGGTAGCTCCTATAATTCACCCCTCCACTTT CASSLETGSSYNSPLHF
TRBJ1-1 . TRBV18 16 few TGTGCCAGCTCCCTAAGGCGAGGGAATAAGGACACTGAAGCTTTCTTT CASSLRRGNKDTEAFF
TRBJ2-7 TRBD2 TRBV30 15 . TGTGCCTGGAGTGCGGGACTAGCGAACTCCTACGAGCAGTACTTC CAWSAGLANSYEQYF
TRBJ1-5 TRBD1 TRBV30 13 few TGTGCCTGGGGAGACAGGGATAATCAGCCCCAGCATTTT CAWGDRDNQPQHF
TRBJ2-7 TRBD1 TRBV5-6 16 few TGTGCCAGCAGCGCCTTGACCGGGACAGGGTTGGGGGAGCAGTACTTC CASSALTGTGLGEQYF
TRBJ2-1 TRBD2 TRBV2 14 few TGTGCCAGCAGTGTGACTAGCGGGAAAGTTGAGCAGTTCTTC CASSVTSGKVEQFF
TRBJ2-1 TRBD2 TRBV19 14 few TGTGCCAGTAGTATCGCTAGCGGGGGATCTGAGCAGTTCTTC CASSIASGGSEQFF
TRBJ2-7 . TRBV5-6 14 many TGTGCCAGCAGCTTCCGGGACCGGCGTTACGAGCAGTACTTC CASSFRDRRYEQYF
TRBJ1-1 . TRBV7-2 14 . TGTGCCAGCAGCTGGGGCGGACTGAACACTGAAGCTTTCTTT CASSWGGLNTEAFF
TRBJ1-6 . TRBV18 17 . TGTGCCAGCTCACCACTTCAGGCAACCTCCTATAATTCACCCCTCCACTTT CASSPLQATSYNSPLHF
TRBJ2-6 TRBD1 TRBV5-1 14 . TGCGCCAGCAGCGGGACAGCTGGGGCCAACGTCCTGACTTTC CASSGTAGANVLTF
TRBJ1-1 . TRBV29-1 15 . TGCAGCGTAAGCCCTTGGGACGTCGGGAGCACTGAAGCTTTCTTT CSVSPWDVGSTEAFF
TRBJ2-7 . TRBV6-5 14 few TGTGCCAGCAGAAGACAACAGGGTATCCACGAGCAGTACTTC CASRRQQGIHEQYF
TRBJ2-2 TRBD2 TRBV7-2 15 . TGTGCCAGCAGCCTGGGAGGGCCCGGCACCGGGGAGCTGTTTTTT CASSLGGPGTGELFF
TRBJ1-5 TRBD1 TRBV4-1 18 . TGCGCCAGCAGCCAAGATGCATGGACAGGTCGTAGCAATCAGCCCCAGCATTTT CASSQDAWTGRSNQPQHF
TRBJ2-3 . TRBV9 13 . TGTGCCAGCAGCGTAGGGAAGTTGAGTACGCAGTATTTT CASSVGKLSTQYF
TRBJ2-7 TRBD1 TRBV18 15 . TGTGCCAGCTCACGCCCACAGGGGAGCTCCTACGAGCAGTACTTC CASSRPQGSSYEQYF
TRBJ1-1 . TRBV28 14 . TGTGCCAGCAGTTTGGGGGGCATGAACACTGAAGCTTTCTTT CASSLGGMNTEAFF
TRBJ1-3 TRBD1 TRBV11-2 16 . TGTGCCAGCAGCCCTTCGGGACAGGGTTCTGGAAACACCATATATTTT CASSPSGQGSGNTIYF
TRBJ2-7 . TRBV29-1 12 . TGCAGCGTTGTTAAGGGGACATACGAGCAGTACTTC CSVVKGTYEQYF